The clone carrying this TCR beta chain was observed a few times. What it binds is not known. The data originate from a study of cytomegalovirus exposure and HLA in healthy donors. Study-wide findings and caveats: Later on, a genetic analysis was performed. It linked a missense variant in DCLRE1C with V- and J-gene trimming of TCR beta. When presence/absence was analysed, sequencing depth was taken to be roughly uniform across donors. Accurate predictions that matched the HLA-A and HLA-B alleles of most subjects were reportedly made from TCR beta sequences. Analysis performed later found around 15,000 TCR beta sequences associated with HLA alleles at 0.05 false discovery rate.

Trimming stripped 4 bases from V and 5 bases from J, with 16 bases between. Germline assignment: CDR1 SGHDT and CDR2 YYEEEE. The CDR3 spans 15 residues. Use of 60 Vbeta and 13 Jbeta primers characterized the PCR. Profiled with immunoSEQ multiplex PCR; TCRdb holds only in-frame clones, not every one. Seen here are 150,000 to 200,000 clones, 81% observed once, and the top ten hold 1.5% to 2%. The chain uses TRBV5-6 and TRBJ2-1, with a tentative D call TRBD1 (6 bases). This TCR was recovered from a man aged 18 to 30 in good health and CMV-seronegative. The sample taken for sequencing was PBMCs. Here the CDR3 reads CASSLFGGQDNEQFF. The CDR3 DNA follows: TGTGCCAGCAGCCTGTTTGGGGGACAAGACAATGAGCAGTTCTTC.